The rows below give T cell receptor beta chains drawn from one sample of a study of shared clonotypes between healthy human individuals. The assay was immunoSEQ multiplex PCR, and TCRdb's table has in-frame clones only and misses some. The data hold roughly 2.1 million clones, with roughly 91% observed a single time. Material: naive CD8+ T cells from PBMCs. The receptors here all came from a man younger than 35 in good health. Some clones in this sample may be carry-over from other donors' samples. The CDR3 runs from the conserved cysteine through the conserved F or W. A D gene is named only where the DNA matches it firmly. Some rows have no size entry. The others give once, few or many, or a class for an expanded clone.

V gene	J gene	D gene	clone size	CDR3 protein	CDR3 DNA
TRBV2	TRBJ2-2	NA	NA	CASSEYGLPTGELFF	TGTGCCAGCAGTGAATATGGGCTTCCTACCGGGGAGCTGTTTTTT
TRBV28	TRBJ2-7	NA	once	CASCWTATALQYF	TGTGCCAGTTGCTGGACGGCTACTGCGTTGCAGTACTTC
TRBV20-1	TRBJ1-1	NA	NA	CSARGGTEAFF	TGCAGTGCTAGAGGGGGTACTGAAGCTTTCTTT
TRBV9	TRBJ2-2	NA	few	CASSVDHTGELFF	TGTGCCAGCAGCGTAGACCACACCGGGGAGCTGTTTTTT
TRBV7-9	TRBJ2-1	TRBD2	NA	CASSLPDLAGDYNEQFF	TGTGCCAGCAGCTTACCGGACCTGGCGGGAGACTACAATGAGCAGTTCTTC
TRBV4-1	TRBJ2-3	NA	NA	CASSQEGKTQYF	TGCGCCAGCAGCCAAGAAGGGAAAACGCAGTATTTT
TRBV30	TRBJ1-1	NA	NA	CAWRRDIFVGTEAFF	TGTGCCTGGCGACGGGACATCTTCGTGGGCACTGAAGCTTTCTTT
TRBV5-1	TRBJ2-2	NA	NA	CASSPPAGVNTGELFF	TGCGCCAGCAGCCCCCCTGCCGGAGTGAACACCGGGGAGCTGTTTTTT
TRBV9	TRBJ2-1	TRBD2	NA	CASSDSAGGRYNEQFF	TGTGCCAGCAGCGATTCAGCGGGAGGGAGGTACAATGAGCAGTTCTTC
TRBV15	TRBJ2-7	TRBD1	NA	CATSRSYGQGESGEQYF	TGTGCCACCAGCAGATCCTACGGACAGGGTGAATCGGGCGAGCAGTACTTC
TRBV10-1	TRBJ2-3	NA	NA	CASSRITTDTQYF	TGCGCCAGCAGCAGGATTACCACAGATACGCAGTATTTT
TRBV28	TRBJ2-5	TRBD2	NA	CASSRLAGERETQYF	TGTGCCAGCAGTAGACTAGCGGGAGAACGAGAGACCCAGTACTTC
TRBV5-4	TRBJ1-6	NA	NA	CASSLSGGDSPLHF	TGTGCCAGCAGCTTGAGCGGGGGAGATTCACCCCTCCACTTT
TRBV4-3	TRBJ2-7	NA	NA	CASSPDSSSYEQYF	TGCGCCAGCAGCCCGGACTCGAGCTCCTACGAGCAGTACTTC
TRBV4-2	TRBJ1-2	NA	NA	CASSPIPRSNYGYTF	TGTGCCAGCAGCCCGATACCGAGGAGTAACTATGGCTACACCTTC
TRBV11-2	TRBJ2-7	NA	NA	CASSLRYEQYF	TGTGCCAGCAGCTTAAGGTACGAGCAGTACTTC
TRBV5-1	TRBJ1-1	NA	few	CASRRNTEAFF	TGCGCCAGCAGGAGGAACACTGAAGCTTTCTTT
TRBV7-6	TRBJ1-2	TRBD1	NA	CASSPDRATYGYTF	TGTGCCAGCAGCCCCGACAGGGCCACCTATGGCTACACCTTC
TRBV5-1	TRBJ2-1	NA	NA	CASSPLGSVQFF	TGCGCCAGCAGCCCCCTCGGCTCTGTGCAGTTCTTC
TRBV11-2	TRBJ1-4	NA	NA	CASSGGIRATNEKLFF	TGTGCCAGCAGCGGGGGGATACGTGCAACTAATGAAAAACTGTTTTTT
TRBV7-2	TRBJ2-7	NA	once	CASSLGRSGPEQYF	TGTGCCAGCAGCTTAGGGAGGTCAGGGCCTGAGCAGTACTTC
TRBV19	TRBJ1-1	NA	few	CASRAVGDGTEAFF	TGTGCCAGTAGGGCCGTGGGGGACGGCACTGAAGCTTTCTTT
TRBV15	TRBJ2-1	NA	NA	CATSRDGMVGNEQFF	TGTGCCACCAGCAGGGACGGGATGGTCGGCAATGAGCAGTTCTTC
TRBV11-2	TRBJ2-3	TRBD2	NA	CASSLNARVLAADTQYF	TGTGCCAGCAGCTTAAACGCCCGTGTACTAGCGGCAGATACGCAGTATTTT
TRBV11-2	TRBJ1-5	TRBD1	NA	CASSTGTGGNQPQHF	TGTGCCAGCAGCACAGGGACAGGAGGGAATCAGCCCCAGCATTTT
TRBV29-1	TRBJ1-3	NA	once	CSVTGVTGNTIYF	TGCAGCGTAACAGGAGTTACTGGAAACACCATATATTTT
TRBV27	TRBJ2-7	NA	NA	CASRLAFAPEQYF	TGTGCCAGCAGGTTGGCTTTTGCCCCCGAGCAGTACTTC
TRBV28	TRBJ2-3	NA	NA	CASSSSKDTDTQYF	TGTGCCAGCAGTTCTAGCAAAGACACAGATACGCAGTATTTT
TRBV7-7	TRBJ2-2	NA	NA	CASSPRQPGTGELFF	TGTGCCAGCAGCCCACGACAGCCAGGGACCGGGGAGCTGTTTTTT
TRBV18	TRBJ2-7	NA	NA	CASSPPSRPVAEQYF	TGTGCCAGCTCACCACCATCACGTCCCGTCGCCGAGCAGTACTTC
TRBV7-9	TRBJ2-2	NA	NA	CASSLVSGQGNTGELFF	TGTGCCAGCAGCTTAGTGAGTGGCCAGGGGAACACCGGGGAGCTGTTTTTT
TRBV9	TRBJ1-4	NA	NA	CASSVSGGAREKLFF	TGTGCCAGCAGCGTCTCCGGGGGCGCACGTGAAAAACTGTTTTTT
TRBV10-3	TRBJ2-5	TRBD2	NA	CAIRGGRAEGETQYF	TGTGCCATCAGGGGCGGGAGGGCTGAGGGAGAGACCCAGTACTTC
TRBV4-2	TRBJ2-7	NA	NA	CASSQPGVSYEQYF	TGTGCCAGCAGCCAGCCGGGGGTCTCCTACGAGCAGTACTTC
TRBV28	TRBJ2-3	NA	NA	CASSLTTGTTDTQYF	TGTGCCAGCAGTTTGACGACAGGAACCACAGATACGCAGTATTTT
TRBV19	TRBJ1-5	NA	NA	CASSKREDSNQPQHF	TGTGCCAGTAGTAAAAGGGAGGATAGCAATCAGCCCCAGCATTTT
TRBV28	TRBJ1-5	NA	NA	CASSLTGFPYQPQHF	TGTGCCAGCAGTTTAACAGGGTTTCCTTATCAGCCCCAGCATTTT
TRBV15	TRBJ2-6	NA	NA	CATSRSYGTPLDPTGANVLTF	TGTGCCACCAGCAGAAGTTATGGGACTCCCCTGGACCCGACTGGGGCCAACGTCCTGACTTTC
TRBV7-9	TRBJ2-2	NA	NA	CASSLGLPVAGELFF	TGTGCCAGCAGCTTAGGCCTACCGGTCGCCGGGGAGCTGTTTTTT
TRBV19	TRBJ2-6	TRBD1	NA	CASTSGQGFGANVLTF	TGTGCCAGTACCTCGGGACAGGGGTTTGGGGCCAACGTCCTGACTTTC
TRBV29-1	TRBJ2-7	TRBD2	NA	CSVEGTVTSGPYEQYF	TGCAGCGTTGAAGGTACTGTGACTAGCGGACCCTACGAGCAGTACTTC